The clone carrying this TCR beta chain was picked up a small number of times. Its antigen is still unknown. This sample was included in a study of response to subunit inactivated influenza vaccine. TCRdb analysed the RT-PCR reads with MiXCR anew, one entry per CDR3 protein. The table shows approximately 500,000 distinct CDR3 sequences, with roughly 15% occurring only once. The CDR3 runs to 16 residues. Germline CDR1 is KGHDR and CDR2 is SFDVKD. The V and J ends lost 3 bases and 2 bases respectively, with 15 bases between them. The study, taken as a whole, reports: Few additional T cells are recruited per seasonal influenza vaccination, authors suggested.

The source material was PBMCs from blood, sampled less than 13 days after vaccination. The V call is TRBV24-1, the J call TRBJ2-5; D unresolved. The origin of this receptor is a man in his forties or fifties who received an inactivated influenza vaccine. The CDR3 region is CATSDPLIGPQETQYF. Here the CDR3 DNA reads TGTGCCACCAGTGATCCCCTTATTGGACCTCAAGAGACCCAGTACTTC.